The next 3 T cell receptor beta chains were all read from a single sample in a study of blood T cell repertoires in COVID-19. Profiling relied on immunoSEQ multiplex PCR, and the TCRdb table lists in-frame clones only, not all of them. The profile shows under 250,000 clones, around 84% of them singletons. The sequencing sample was made of PBMCs or T cells enriched from blood (not recorded which). These receptors all stem from a man aged 40-55 years who had recovered from COVID-19.

The V gene is TRBV19, the J gene TRBJ1-1; D not resolved. CDR3 length: 11 amino acids. Trimming removed 7 bases from V and 7 bases from J, with 10 bases in between. Germline V gives CDR1 LNHDA, CDR2 SQIVND (reference sequence). Written as DNA, the CDR3 is TGTGCCAGTAAAAACAGCCGTGAAGCTTTCTTT. Protein: CASKNSREAFF.

The V and J genes are TRBV4-3 and TRBJ2-3; 8 bases line up with TRBD2. After removal of 0 bases from V and 7 bases from J, the junction contained 12 bases not matched to a gene. Germline-derived CDR1 and CDR2 are LGHNA and YSLEER. This CDR3 contains 17 residues. DNA of the CDR3: TGCGCCAGCAGCCAAGATCGCGTAGCGGGGTCGTCTTATACGCAGTATTTT. As protein: CASSQDRVAGSSYTQYF.

V gene TRBV19 combines with J gene TRBJ1-1; no definite D call. CDR1 is LNHDA and CDR2 is SQIVND in the germline V gene (reference sequence). The germline V and J ends were trimmed by 2 bases and 5 bases, with 6 bases remaining between them. The CDR3 length is 12 residues. This CDR3 is CASSIFRTEAFF. The CDR3 bases are TGTGCCAGTAGTATATTTCGGACTGAAGCTTTCTTT.